This TCR beta chain was sequenced in a study of T cell repertoires and HLA-DP antigens. About the research overall: Pre-culture CD4+ samples used around 1,100 ng DNA versus roughly 200 ng for CD137+CD4+ sorts.

Primers targeted 54 TRBV and 13 TRBJ segments. TCRdb's copy holds only in-frame clones and misses some; the assay was immunoSEQ multiplex PCR. The sample consists of some 120,000 clones, about 91% of them appearing once. With 7 bases clipped from V and 4 bases from J, the junction kept 13 bases outside the gene matches. The CDR3 has 16 amino acids. Germline assignment: CDR1 SNHLY and CDR2 FYNNEI. Findings and limits, study-wide: Naive and memory CD4+ cells were analysed together, not apart.

Concerning this clone itself: Its antigen is unidentified.

The sequence was obtained from a woman between 18 and 30 years old in good health and CMV-seronegative. Sequencing was done on a sample of CD4+ T cells from PBMCs. The rearrangement uses TRBV2 and TRBJ1-5, with TRBD1 identical over 7 bases. CDR3 nucleotides: TGTGCCAGCACCAGAGGGGGCCCTAGGGGTAATCAGCCCCAGCATTTT. This encodes CASTRGGPRGNQPQHF.